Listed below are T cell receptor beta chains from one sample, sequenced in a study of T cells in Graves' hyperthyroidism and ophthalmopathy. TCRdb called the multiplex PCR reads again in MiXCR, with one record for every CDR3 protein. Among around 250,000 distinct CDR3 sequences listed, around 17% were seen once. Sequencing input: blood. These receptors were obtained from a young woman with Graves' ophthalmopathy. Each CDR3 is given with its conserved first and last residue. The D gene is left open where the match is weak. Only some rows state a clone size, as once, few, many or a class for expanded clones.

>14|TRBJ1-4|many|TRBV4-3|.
TGCGCCAGCAGCCAAGAGTGGGAAGGCGAAAAACTGTTTTTT
CASSQEWEGEKLFF
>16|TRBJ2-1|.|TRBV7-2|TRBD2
TGTGCCAGCAGCCGCACTAGCGGGAGAACGAACAATGAGCAGTTCTTC
CASSRTSGRTNNEQFF
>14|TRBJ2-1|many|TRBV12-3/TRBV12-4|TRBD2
TGTGCCAGCCGGGAGGCCGTCTCCTACAATGAGCAGTTCTTC
CASREAVSYNEQFF
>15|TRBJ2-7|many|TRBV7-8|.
TGTGCCAGCAGGGGGACTTTTCAGACAAACTACGAGCAGTACTTC
CASRGTFQTNYEQYF
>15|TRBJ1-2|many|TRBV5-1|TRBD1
TGCGCCAGCAGCTCGTCCTACCGGACAGGGGATGGCTACACCTTC
CASSSSYRTGDGYTF
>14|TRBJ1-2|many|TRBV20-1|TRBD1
TGCAGTGCTATGTGGACAGGGGGCGTTTATGGCTACACCTTC
CSAMWTGGVYGYTF
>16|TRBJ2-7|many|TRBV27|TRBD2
TGTGCCAGCAGTTTTTCGGTGGCTAGCGGGGCCTACGAGCAGTACTTC
CASSFSVASGAYEQYF
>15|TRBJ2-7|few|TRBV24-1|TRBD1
TGTGCCACCAGTCCCAGGACAGGGTACTCCTACGAGCAGTACTTC
CATSPRTGYSYEQYF
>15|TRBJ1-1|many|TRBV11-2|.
TGTGCCAGCAGCTTTAACCCGCGAGTCGGGATTGAAGCTTTCTTT
CASSFNPRVGIEAFF
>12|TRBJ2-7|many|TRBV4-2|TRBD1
TGTGCCAGCAGCCCCACAGGGGACGAGCAGTACTTC
CASSPTGDEQYF
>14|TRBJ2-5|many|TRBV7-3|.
TGTGCCAGCAGCTTATACGGCGCCGGAGAGACCCAGTACTTC
CASSLYGAGETQYF
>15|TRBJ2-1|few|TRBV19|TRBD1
TGTGCCAGTAGTCCCCGGACAGGTCCCCACAATGAGCAGTTCTTC
CASSPRTGPHNEQFF
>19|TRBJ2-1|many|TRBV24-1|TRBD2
TGTGCCACCAGTGGTTTGAGCGGGGGGTCCCTTCGCTCCTACAATGAGCAGTTCTTC
CATSGLSGGSLRSYNEQFF
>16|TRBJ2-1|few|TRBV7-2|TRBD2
TGTGCCAGCAGTTTAGTTGGGACTAGCGGGAGGTATGAGCAGTTCTTC
CASSLVGTSGRYEQFF
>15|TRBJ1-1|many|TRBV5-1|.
TGCGCCAGCAGCTTGGCAGGAACCCAGAACACTGAAGCTTTCTTT
CASSLAGTQNTEAFF
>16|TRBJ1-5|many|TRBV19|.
TGTGCCAGTAGTATAGGTCAGGGGCTATGGAATCAGCCCCAGCATTTT
CASSIGQGLWNQPQHF
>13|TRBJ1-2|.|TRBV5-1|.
TGCGCCAGCAGCTTGATTCAGGGGAATGGCTACACCTTC
CASSLIQGNGYTF
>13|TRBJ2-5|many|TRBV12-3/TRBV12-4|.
TGTGCCAGCAGTCAGAACTCAGGAGAGACCCAGTACTTC
CASSQNSGETQYF
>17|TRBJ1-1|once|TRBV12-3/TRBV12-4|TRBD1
TGTGCCAGCAGTTTAGCGCTGGGACAGGGTTTGGGCACTGAAGCTTTCTTT
CASSLALGQGLGTEAFF
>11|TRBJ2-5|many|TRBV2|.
TGTGCCAGCAGTCTCCTTTGGACCCAGTACTTC
CASSLLWTQYF
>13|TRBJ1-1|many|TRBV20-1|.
TGCAGTGCTACCCCGGATTTGAACACTGAAGCTTTCTTT
CSATPDLNTEAFF
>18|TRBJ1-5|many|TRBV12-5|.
TGTGCTAGTGGTTTGACACACCCGGGACACCGTGGGGGTCAGCCCCAGCATTTT
CASGLTHPGHRGGQPQHF
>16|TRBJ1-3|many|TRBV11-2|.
TGTGCCAGCAGCTTAGTCTCCCCGGGATCTGGAAACACCATATATTTT
CASSLVSPGSGNTIYF
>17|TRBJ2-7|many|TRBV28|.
TGTGCCAGCAGTTTACCCCCGATAGGGCGGCGCTCCTACGAGCAGTACTTC
CASSLPPIGRRSYEQYF
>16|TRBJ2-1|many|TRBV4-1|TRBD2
TGCGCCAGCAGCCAACTTAGCGGGGGGGCTCACAATGAGCAGTTCTTC
CASSQLSGGAHNEQFF
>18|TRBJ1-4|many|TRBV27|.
TGTGCCAGCAGTTCTTCAACCTCCCGGGGCAGGTCGAGTGAAAAACTGTTTTTT
CASSSSTSRGRSSEKLFF
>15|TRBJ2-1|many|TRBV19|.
TGTGCCAGTAGTATAGTGATGGGGCGCCGAAATGAGCAGTTCTTC
CASSIVMGRRNEQFF
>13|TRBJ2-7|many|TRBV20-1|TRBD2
TGCAGTGCTACGACTAGCGGGAGTTACGAGCAGTACTTC
CSATTSGSYEQYF
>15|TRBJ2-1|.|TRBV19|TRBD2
TGTGCCAGTAGCGAGACTAGCGGAAACTACGATGAGCAGTTCTTC
CASSETSGNYDEQFF
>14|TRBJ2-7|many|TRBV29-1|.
TGCAGCGTTGGAAACCGGGACATCTCCTACGAGCAGTACTTC
CSVGNRDISYEQYF
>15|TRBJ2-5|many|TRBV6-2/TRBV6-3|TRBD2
TGTGCCAGCAGTTCCGGGACTAGGGTAAGAGAGACCCAGTACTTC
CASSSGTRVRETQYF
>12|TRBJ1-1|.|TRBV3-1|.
TGTGCCAGCAGAGTCGGCTTGACTGAAGCTTTCTTT
CASRVGLTEAFF
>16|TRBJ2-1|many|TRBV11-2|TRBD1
TGTGCCAGCAGCTCCCTCGCGGACAGGGGCTACAATGAGCAGTTCTTC
CASSSLADRGYNEQFF
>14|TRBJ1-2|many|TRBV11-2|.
TGTGCCAGCAGCTTAGTGGCAGGGGCAAATGGCTACACCTTC
CASSLVAGANGYTF
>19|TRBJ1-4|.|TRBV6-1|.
TGTGCCAGCAGTGACAATAGTACAGAGGGAGTCGAGGCTAATGAAAAACTGTTTTTT
CASSDNSTEGVEANEKLFF
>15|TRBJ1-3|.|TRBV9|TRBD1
TGTGCCAGCTCCTTAGGGGGCGGCTCTGGAAACACCATATATTTT
CASSLGGGSGNTIYF
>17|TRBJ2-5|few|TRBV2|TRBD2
TGTGCCAGCAGGGCCGGGACTAGCGAACCTTCCGAAGAGACCCAGTACTTC
CASRAGTSEPSEETQYF
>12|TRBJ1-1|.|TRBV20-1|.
TGCAGTGCTAGACACAGTGGGACTGAAGCTTTCTTT
CSARHSGTEAFF
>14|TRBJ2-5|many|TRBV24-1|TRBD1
TGTGCCACCAGTGAGCGACAGGGGTACGAGACCCAGTACTTC
CATSERQGYETQYF
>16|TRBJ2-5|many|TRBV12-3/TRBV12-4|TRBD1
TGTGCCAGCAGGCACCCCCCCGGGACAGGGGAAGAGACCCAGTACTTC
CASRHPPGTGEETQYF
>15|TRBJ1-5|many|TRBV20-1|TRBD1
TGCAGTGCTAGAGGTAGGGGACAGGGAGGACAGCCCCAGCATTTT
CSARGRGQGGQPQHF
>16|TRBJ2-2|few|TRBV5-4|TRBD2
TGTGCCAGCAGCGCCGGACTAGCGGGGAACACCGGGGAGCTGTTTTTT
CASSAGLAGNTGELFF
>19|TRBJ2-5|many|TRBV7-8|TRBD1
TGTGCCAGCAGCTTGGATCGTTCAGGACAGGGCGCATACCAAGAGACCCAGTACTTC
CASSLDRSGQGAYQETQYF
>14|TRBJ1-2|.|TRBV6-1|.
TGTGCCAGCAGGGCCGTCGGGCGAGGAGGAGGCTACACCTTC
CASRAVGRGGGYTF
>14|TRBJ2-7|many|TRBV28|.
TGTGCCAGCAGTTTACTCTCGCAGGACTACGAGCAGTACTTC
CASSLLSQDYEQYF
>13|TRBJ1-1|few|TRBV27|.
TGTGCCAGCAGTTCCGCCGGGGTTACTGAAGCTTTCTTT
CASSSAGVTEAFF
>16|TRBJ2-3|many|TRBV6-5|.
TGTGCCAGCAGTTACTCGTATACGTTTCCCACAGATACGCAGTATTTT
CASSYSYTFPTDTQYF
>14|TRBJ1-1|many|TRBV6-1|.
TGTGCCAGCAGGCCAAGTTTAGACCCAAAAGAAGCTTTCTTT
CASRPSLDPKEAFF
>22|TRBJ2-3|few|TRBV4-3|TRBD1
TGCGCCAGCAGCCAAGAGACCCCCAGAACGGCCGGAAACAGGGGTAGCACAGATACGCAGTATTTT
CASSQETPRTAGNRGSTDTQYF
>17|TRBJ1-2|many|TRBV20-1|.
TGCAGTGCTAGAGGACACCGATCTACAAATTCTAACTATGGCTACACCTTC
CSARGHRSTNSNYGYTF
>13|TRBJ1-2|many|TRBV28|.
TGTGCCAGCAGTTTATGGCAGGGTAATGGCTACACCTTC
CASSLWQGNGYTF